The 22 T cell receptor beta chains below come from one sample, sequenced in a study of chemoradiotherapy in HPV16-positive cancers (dated by TCRdb to between 2021 and 2023). Library generation was performed with the immunoSEQ multiplex PCR assay. Sourced from immuneACCESS, this table was stored by TCRdb with only in-frame sequences that have V and J called. A share of the clones is absent; for the studies checked, an unresolved V gene accounts for under half, and the remainder has no known explanation. This sample comprises around 1,600 clones, 60% to 80% of them detected only once. Together, the top ten hold about 7.5% of the sample. The sample consisted of tumor tissue, taken from a patient who underwent chemoradiotherapy. Receptors originate from a human donor with HPV-associated anogenital cancer.

This clone was seen just once. CDR3 coding DNA: TGTGCCAGCAACAATAGGTGGCTGGGGAGCTCCTACAATGAGCAGTTCTTC. Amino acid sequence: CASNNRWLGSSYNEQFF. The V gene is TRBV7-9, the J gene TRBJ2-1; D possibly corresponds to TRBD2 (5 bases). Trimming stripped 7 bases from V and 0 bases from J, with 19 bases between. The CDR3 consists of 17 residues. Germline-derived CDR1 and CDR2 are SEHNR and FQNEAQ (reference sequence).

The CDR3 DNA reads as TGTGCCAGCAGCTTCAACAGACTAGCTGAAGCTTTCTTT. This encodes CASSFNRLAEAFF. The chain links TRBV11-3 to TRBJ1-1; no reliable D call. The germline V gene has CDR1 SGHNT and CDR2 YENEEA. The CDR3 spans 13 residues. The germline V and J ends were trimmed by 3 bases and 6 bases, with 11 bases remaining between them.

The chain carries TRBV9 and TRBJ1-1; no reliable D call. V was trimmed by 4 bases and J by 5 bases, leaving 12 bases between them. The germline V gene encodes CDR1 SGDLS and CDR2 YYNGEE. The length of the CDR3 is 13 residues. The CDR3 DNA reads as TGTGCCAGCAGCCTCGATAGCGGAACTGAAGCTTTCTTT. This encodes CASSLDSGTEAFF.

The chain's CDR3 is CASSVRDRNTEAFF. The CDR3 DNA follows: TGTGCCAGCAGCGTACGAGACAGGAACACTGAAGCTTTCTTT. The chain links TRBV9 to TRBJ1-1; weak D call: TRBD1 (5 bases). Germline V gene data show CDR1 as SGDLS and CDR2 as YYNGEE. With 1 base removed from V and 1 base from J, the gap between germline ends came to 8 bases. The CDR3 is 14 amino acids.

This clone was observed a single time. CDR3 amino acids: CASSLDSWEQFF. CDR3 nucleotides: TGTGCCAGCAGCTTAGACTCCTGGGAGCAGTTCTTC. The V and J genes are TRBV7-2 and TRBJ2-1, with D uncertain. CDR1 and CDR2 from the germline V gene are SGHTA and FQGNSA. The V end lost 1 base, the J end lost 10 bases, and 8 bases lay between the germline ends. The length of the CDR3 is 12 residues.

The J gene is TRBJ1-6, the V gene TRBV6-5; D unresolved. Germline V CDR1 and CDR2: MNHEY, SVGAGI. V was cut by 5 bases and J by 15 bases, with 17 bases left in between. This CDR3 spans 13 amino acids. The CDR3 spells CASSLPGRRILHF. CDR3 in DNA: TGTGCCAGCAGTCTCCCTGGACGGCGGATCCTCCACTTT.

The chain is built from TRBV5-6 and TRBJ1-1; D is unresolved. V lost 0 bases and J 0 bases, leaving 3 bases between the germline ends. Germline V gene data show CDR1 as SGHDT and CDR2 as YYEEEE. The CDR3 covers 13 residues. The CDR3, as DNA: TGTGCCAGCAGCTTGGACCTGAACACTGAAGCTTTCTTT. This codes for CASSLDLNTEAFF.

The chain couples TRBV7-3 to TRBJ2-7; the match to TRBD1 covers 9 bases. The CDR3 runs 13 residues. The junction had 4 bases not matched to a gene; V was cut back by 4 bases and J by 6 bases. CDR1 is SGHTA, CDR2 FQGTGA, per germline. CDR3 nucleotide sequence: TGTGCCAGCAGCTACCGACAGGGGGGCGAGCAGTACTTC. Amino acids: CASSYRQGGEQYF.

The V call is TRBV10-3, the J call TRBJ2-5; 10 nucleotides line up with TRBD1. This CDR3 region has 15 residues. J gave up 3 bases and V 3 bases, and 4 bases lay outside the gene matches. Germline lookup yields CDR1 ENHRY and CDR2 SYGVKD. CDR3 residues: CAISDTTGGKETQYF. CDR3 bases: TGTGCCATCAGTGATACGACAGGGGGCAAAGAGACCCAGTACTTC.

The V call is TRBV6-5, the J call TRBJ1-6, with 10 bases aligning to TRBD1. Germline values: CDR1 MNHEY, CDR2 SVGAGI. The CDR3 loop spans 15 amino acids. Trimming at V came to 5 bases and at J to 9 bases, leaving 7 bases not matched to a gene. The CDR3 region is CASSPADRGGSPLHF. In nucleotides, the CDR3 is TGTGCCAGCAGTCCCGCGGACAGGGGGGGTTCACCCCTCCACTTT.

In the case of this clone: This sample also contains other DNA sequences that code for the same CDR3. The chain combines TRBV5-1 with TRBJ2-1, with 14 bases fitting TRBD2. The length of the CDR3 is 15 residues. The V segment lost 4 bases and the J segment 5 bases; nucleotides outside the gene matches: 2. Germline CDR1 SGHRS, CDR2 YFSETQ. The CDR3: CASSGGLAGDNEQFF. The CDR3 DNA sequence: TGCGCCAGCAGCGGGGGACTAGCGGGAGACAATGAGCAGTTCTTC.

This clone was detected only once. The rearrangement links TRBV7-8 to TRBJ2-3; the match to TRBD2 covers 14 bases. Germline V gene lookup returns CDR1 SGHVS and CDR2 FQNEAQ. The CDR3 covers 20 residues. V lost 2 bases, J lost 1 base, and 11 bases stayed unmatched. The CDR3 nucleotides read TGTGCCAGCAGCTTAAATCCTCCGGGACTAGCGGGAGTAGGCACAGATACGCAGTATTTT. Translating it yields CASSLNPPGLAGVGTDTQYF.

This clone has just one count. The V and J genes are TRBV30 and TRBJ2-2; the match to TRBD1 covers 7 bases. This CDR3 spans 14 amino acids. The junction had 8 bases not matched to a gene; V was cut back by 3 bases and J by 7 bases. Germline CDR1 GTSNPN, CDR2 SVGIG (reference sequence). The CDR3 reads CAWSTGDWSGELFF. The CDR3 DNA is TGTGCCTGGAGCACAGGGGATTGGAGCGGGGAGCTGTTTTTT.

The V call is TRBV28, the J call TRBJ1-1; 9 bases line up with TRBD1. V dropped 2 bases and J dropped 4; count of bases not matched to a gene: 5. Germline CDR1 MDHEN, CDR2 SYDVKM. This CDR3 spans 15 amino acids. The CDR3 reads CASSLNRGLRTEAFF. Here the CDR3 DNA reads TGTGCCAGCAGTTTAAACAGGGGGCTACGCACTGAAGCTTTCTTT.

The chain uses TRBV21-1 and TRBJ1-2; no check of the table's D call, TRBD1, against the DNA was made. TRBV21-1 is classified as a pseudogene. The CDR3 consists of 16 residues. In nucleotides, the CDR3 is TGTGCCAGCAGCAGACAGGGCTATAAACTCATCTATGGCTACACCTTC. Its protein product is CASSRQGYKLIYGYTF.

This chain connects TRBV2 to TRBJ1-6; D may be TRBD1 (5 bases). Trimming shortened V by 6 bases and J by 9 bases, and 12 bases separated the two germline ends. This CDR3 is built from 13 residues. CDR1 SNHLY and CDR2 FYNNEI come from the germline V gene. CDR3 amino acids: CASRGGSGSPLHF. CDR3 bases: TGTGCCAGCAGGGGGGGGTCTGGTTCACCCCTCCACTTT.

V and J are TRBV6-6 and TRBJ2-5, with 10 bases matching TRBD1. This CDR3 contains 15 residues. J lost 5 bases, V lost 6 bases, and 9 bases had no gene match. Germline loops: CDR1 MNHNY, CDR2 SVGAGI (reference sequence). The CDR3 protein is CASSQPGQGRETQYF. The CDR3 region has the DNA TGTGCCAGCAGCCAACCGGGACAGGGGAGGGAGACCCAGTACTTC.

The J gene is TRBJ2-7, the V gene TRBV5-6; D unresolved. This CDR3 has 16 amino acids. With 4 bases removed from V and 3 bases from J, the gap between germline ends came to 20 bases. From germline, CDR1 is SGHDT and CDR2 YYEEEE. The CDR3 bases are TGTGCCAGCAGCGAGTCTGGTCAGGAGATTTTCTACGAGCAGTACTTC. The encoded protein is CASSESGQEIFYEQYF.

A few counts support this clone. V is TRBV30 and J is TRBJ1-1, with D perhaps matching TRBD1 (5 bases). Germline V gene data show CDR1 as GTSNPN and CDR2 as SVGIG (reference sequence). CDR3 size: 15 residues. The ends were cut back, 2 bases at V and 6 bases at J, with 19 bases in the middle. The chain's CDR3 is CAWSRIGRGAPEAFF. The CDR3, as DNA: TGTGCCTGGAGTCGAATAGGCCGAGGGGCCCCTGAAGCTTTCTTT.

The chain recombines TRBV10-3 with TRBJ1-1; D remains unclear. Germline V lookup: CDR1 ENHRY, CDR2 SYGVKD. V was trimmed by 8 bases and J by 5 bases, leaving 15 bases between them. This CDR3 has 13 residues. The CDR3 reads CAIFDPLGTEAFF. The DNA of the CDR3 is TGTGCCATCTTCGACCCCCTAGGAACTGAAGCTTTCTTT.

The chain employs TRBV21-1 and TRBJ1-2; the table's D call of TRBD1 was not tested on the DNA. TRBV21-1 is deemed a pseudogene. This CDR3 has 20 residues. CDR3 in amino acids: CASSWGDQGIKAEANYGYTF. The DNA for the CDR3 is TGTGCCAGCAGCTGGGGAGATCAGGGGATTAAAGCGGAAGCTAACTATGGCTACACCTTC.

The rearrangement uses TRBV21-1 and TRBJ1-2; the table's D gene call, TRBD1, was not cross checked with the DNA. TRBV21-1 is assigned pseudogene status. This CDR3 has 16 amino acids. The CDR3 sequence: CASSNRDRSANYGYTF. CDR3 coding DNA: TGTGCCAGCAGCAACCGGGACAGGAGCGCTAACTATGGCTACACCTTC.